This T cell receptor (beta chain) comes out of a study of cytotoxic CD8 clonotypes in ibrutinib-treated CLL. Overall study findings and caveats: Private clonotypes, not public ones, expanded at ibrutinib response. Sustained-remission and progressing patients' sampling times differed. The clonality went up when patients responded to ibrutinib and dropped back toward baseline at progression.

Concerning this clone itself: Its antigen is unidentified.

Clones were read by immunoSEQ multiplex PCR, and TCRdb kept only the in-frame ones, dropping some. The data contain tens of thousands of clones, 75% to 90% of them seen just once; the ten biggest clones take up more than 35%. V was shortened by 6 bases and J by 6 bases, with 14 bases between the two germline ends. CDR1 and CDR2 from the germline V gene are MNHNS and SASEGT. This CDR3 is 13 amino acids long. The specimen was PBMCs, collected after 24 months of ibrutinib treatment. The sequence was collected from a human donor with chronic lymphocytic leukemia. This rearrangement joins TRBV6-1 to TRBJ1-1; D gene uncertain. This CDR3 is CASRSLVLAEAFF. The CDR3 nucleotides read TGTGCCAGCAGGAGCTTGGTACTAGCTGAAGCTTTCTTT.